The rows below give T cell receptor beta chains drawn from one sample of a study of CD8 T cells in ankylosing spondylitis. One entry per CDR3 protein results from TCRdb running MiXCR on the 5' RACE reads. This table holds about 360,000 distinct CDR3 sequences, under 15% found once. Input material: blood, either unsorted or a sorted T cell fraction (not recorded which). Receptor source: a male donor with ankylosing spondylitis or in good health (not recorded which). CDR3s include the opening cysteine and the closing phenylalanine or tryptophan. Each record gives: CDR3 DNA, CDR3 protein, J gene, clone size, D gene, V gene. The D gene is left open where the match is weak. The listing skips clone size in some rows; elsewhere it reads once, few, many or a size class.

CDR3 DNA: TGTGCCAGCAGCTCGGGACTCCCCTCCAGGGGAAAACTGTTTTTT; CDR3 protein: CASSSGLPSRGKLFF; J gene: TRBJ1-4; clone size: -; D gene: -; V gene: TRBV7-2
CDR3 DNA: TGTGCCAGCAGTCCGGGACAGGGGGGTCCTCAGTACTTC; CDR3 protein: CASSPGQGGPQYF; J gene: TRBJ2-5; clone size: -; D gene: TRBD1; V gene: TRBV6-6
CDR3 DNA: TGTGCCAGCAGTCAATCTCCGGGACTAGCGGACAATGAGCAGTTCTTC; CDR3 protein: CASSQSPGLADNEQFF; J gene: TRBJ2-1; clone size: -; D gene: TRBD2; V gene: TRBV12-3/TRBV12-4
CDR3 DNA: TGCAGTGCCCGCGAAGGTGGGGGAGCCGGGGAGCTGTTTTTT; CDR3 protein: CSAREGGGAGELFF; J gene: TRBJ2-2; clone size: -; D gene: -; V gene: TRBV20-1
CDR3 DNA: TGTGCCAGCAGCAAAGGTATCCGGGACGAGACTCGTATTTCCTGCTACACCTTC; CDR3 protein: CASSKGIRDETRISCYTF; J gene: TRBJ1-2; clone size: few; D gene: -; V gene: TRBV21-1
CDR3 DNA: TGTGCCAGTAGTATGGACAGGGGGCAGAGCTATGGCTACACCTTC; CDR3 protein: CASSMDRGQSYGYTF; J gene: TRBJ1-2; clone size: few; D gene: TRBD1; V gene: TRBV19
CDR3 DNA: TGTGCCAGCAGCCGAGGGACTGGCTCGAACACCGGGGAGCTGTTTTTT; CDR3 protein: CASSRGTGSNTGELFF; J gene: TRBJ2-2; clone size: -; D gene: -; V gene: TRBV7-9
CDR3 DNA: TGTGCCAGCAGTGAAGTGTTGAGCGGCAGCTCCTACGAGCAGTACTTC; CDR3 protein: CASSEVLSGSSYEQYF; J gene: TRBJ2-7; clone size: -; D gene: -; V gene: TRBV2
CDR3 DNA: TGTGCCAGCAGGGGGAATGGTCAGCCCCAGCATTTT; CDR3 protein: CASRGNGQPQHF; J gene: TRBJ1-5; clone size: many; D gene: -; V gene: TRBV6-6
CDR3 DNA: TGCAGTGCCTTGGCGGCCAGCTATGGCTACACCTTC; CDR3 protein: CSALAASYGYTF; J gene: TRBJ1-2; clone size: few; D gene: -; V gene: TRBV20-1
CDR3 DNA: TGTGCCAGCTCATCAACCGGGACAGTGAACACCGGGGAGCTGTTTTTT; CDR3 protein: CASSSTGTVNTGELFF; J gene: TRBJ2-2; clone size: -; D gene: TRBD1; V gene: TRBV18
CDR3 DNA: TGCGCCAGCAGTGCAGGGGGGAGGGATGAGCAGTTCTTC; CDR3 protein: CASSAGGRDEQFF; J gene: TRBJ2-1; clone size: -; D gene: -; V gene: TRBV10-1
CDR3 DNA: TGTGCCAGCAGCACCAGCGGAAATTACAATGAGCAGTTCTTC; CDR3 protein: CASSTSGNYNEQFF; J gene: TRBJ2-1; clone size: few; D gene: -; V gene: TRBV7-8
CDR3 DNA: TGTGCCAGCAGCTCCCCGGCGGGACAGGGTTTATCTCAGCCCCAGCATTTT; CDR3 protein: CASSSPAGQGLSQPQHF; J gene: TRBJ1-5; clone size: few; D gene: TRBD1; V gene: TRBV7-8
CDR3 DNA: TGTGCCAGCAGTTCCGGGACAGGGTCCGCGGGCTATGGCTACACCTTC; CDR3 protein: CASSSGTGSAGYGYTF; J gene: TRBJ1-2; clone size: many; D gene: TRBD1; V gene: TRBV27
CDR3 DNA: TGCGCCAGCAGCTTGGCCGATACCAGGGTCTCACCCCTCCACTTT; CDR3 protein: CASSLADTRVSPLHF; J gene: TRBJ1-6; clone size: many; D gene: -; V gene: TRBV5-1
CDR3 DNA: TGTGCCTGGAGTACGGACAGGGGGTACAATGAGCAGTTCTTC; CDR3 protein: CAWSTDRGYNEQFF; J gene: TRBJ2-1; clone size: few; D gene: TRBD1; V gene: TRBV30
CDR3 DNA: TGCGCCAGCACCCAGGACAGCGGGTCCTACGAGCAGTACTTC; CDR3 protein: CASTQDSGSYEQYF; J gene: TRBJ2-7; clone size: many; D gene: -; V gene: TRBV5-1
CDR3 DNA: TGTGCCAGCAGCTTAGCGCAAACCTACGAGCAGTACTTC; CDR3 protein: CASSLAQTYEQYF; J gene: TRBJ2-7; clone size: many; D gene: -; V gene: TRBV11-2
CDR3 DNA: TGTGCCAGCAGCTTAGGATCGACAGCCCCCGGGTATTTT; CDR3 protein: CASSLGSTAPGYF; J gene: TRBJ2-3; clone size: many; D gene: -; V gene: TRBV11-2
CDR3 DNA: TGTGCCAGCGCCTATCTGAACACTGAAGCTTTCTTT; CDR3 protein: CASAYLNTEAFF; J gene: TRBJ1-1; clone size: many; D gene: -; V gene: TRBV12-3/TRBV12-4
CDR3 DNA: TGTGCCAGCAGTTACTCGACCGGGGGCTACACCTTC; CDR3 protein: CASSYSTGGYTF; J gene: TRBJ1-2; clone size: -; D gene: -; V gene: TRBV6-5
CDR3 DNA: TGTGCCAGCAGGGAGGGGCTGGAGACCCAGTACTTC; CDR3 protein: CASREGLETQYF; J gene: TRBJ2-5; clone size: few; D gene: -; V gene: TRBV3-1
CDR3 DNA: TGTGCCAGCAGTTACTGGGACAGGGTCAGGGAGACCCAGTACTTC; CDR3 protein: CASSYWDRVRETQYF; J gene: TRBJ2-5; clone size: -; D gene: TRBD1; V gene: TRBV6-5
CDR3 DNA: TGTGCCATCGGGGAGGTGGGAGAGACCCAGTACTTC; CDR3 protein: CAIGEVGETQYF; J gene: TRBJ2-5; clone size: once; D gene: -; V gene: TRBV10-3
CDR3 DNA: TGCGCCAGCAGCTTGAGTAGCGGATCCTACAATGAGCAGTTCTTC; CDR3 protein: CASSLSSGSYNEQFF; J gene: TRBJ2-1; clone size: few; D gene: -; V gene: TRBV5-1
CDR3 DNA: TGTGCCAGCTCACCACCTAGGCCGGGGTACGAGCAGTACTTC; CDR3 protein: CASSPPRPGYEQYF; J gene: TRBJ2-7; clone size: many; D gene: -; V gene: TRBV18
CDR3 DNA: TGTGCCAGCTTTGGAGCAGGGGGGGCCTACAATGAGCAGTTCTTC; CDR3 protein: CASFGAGGAYNEQFF; J gene: TRBJ2-1; clone size: few; D gene: -; V gene: TRBV28
CDR3 DNA: TGCAGCGTTGGGCTCGGGAGCGCCTACGAGCAGTACTTC; CDR3 protein: CSVGLGSAYEQYF; J gene: TRBJ2-7; clone size: few; D gene: -; V gene: TRBV29-1
CDR3 DNA: TGTGCCAGCAGCGTCATGCCGGGAGAGGGGAATACGCAGTATTTT; CDR3 protein: CASSVMPGEGNTQYF; J gene: TRBJ2-3; clone size: few; D gene: -; V gene: TRBV9
CDR3 DNA: TGTGCCAGCAGCCTGGGACTAGGACCCTACAATGAGCAGTTCTTC; CDR3 protein: CASSLGLGPYNEQFF; J gene: TRBJ2-1; clone size: -; D gene: TRBD2; V gene: TRBV12-3/TRBV12-4
CDR3 DNA: TGCGCCAGCAGCTTGGGAGGGAGGGCCGGAGAGACCCAGTACTTC; CDR3 protein: CASSLGGRAGETQYF; J gene: TRBJ2-5; clone size: -; D gene: TRBD2; V gene: TRBV5-1
CDR3 DNA: TGTGCCAGTAGTACCTCCGACAGGGGATCCTATGGCTACACCTTC; CDR3 protein: CASSTSDRGSYGYTF; J gene: TRBJ1-2; clone size: -; D gene: TRBD1; V gene: TRBV19
CDR3 DNA: TGTGCCAGCAGTTTCGCGCTAGCGGGAGTCTACGAGCAGTACTTC; CDR3 protein: CASSFALAGVYEQYF; J gene: TRBJ2-7; clone size: few; D gene: TRBD2; V gene: TRBV12-3/TRBV12-4
CDR3 DNA: TGTGCCAGCAGTCCCCGGACAGGGGGGACTTTCTTT; CDR3 protein: CASSPRTGGTFF; J gene: TRBJ1-1; clone size: -; D gene: TRBD1; V gene: TRBV6-6
CDR3 DNA: TGTGCCAGCAGTTACAGGGGGGACTCCTACGAGCAGTACTTC; CDR3 protein: CASSYRGDSYEQYF; J gene: TRBJ2-7; clone size: -; D gene: -; V gene: TRBV6-5
CDR3 DNA: TGTGCCAGCAGCCCCTCTCGACCCTATAGCACAGATACGCAGTATTTT; CDR3 protein: CASSPSRPYSTDTQYF; J gene: TRBJ2-3; clone size: few; D gene: -; V gene: TRBV7-2
CDR3 DNA: TGTGTAAGTCGGACGGTGAACACTGAAGCTTTCTTT; CDR3 protein: CVSRTVNTEAFF; J gene: TRBJ1-1; clone size: few; D gene: -; V gene: TRBV12-3/TRBV12-4
CDR3 DNA: TGTGCCAGCGGGCGCTCGGGATCTGGAAACACCATATATTTT; CDR3 protein: CASGRSGSGNTIYF; J gene: TRBJ1-3; clone size: few; D gene: -; V gene: TRBV12-3/TRBV12-4
CDR3 DNA: TGTGCCAGCATCCCCGGACTAGCCCGGCAGTTCTTC; CDR3 protein: CASIPGLARQFF; J gene: TRBJ2-1; clone size: -; D gene: TRBD2; V gene: TRBV3-1
CDR3 DNA: TGTGCCAGCAGTTACTCCGGGAATAGGGGGGGAAGAGATACGCAGTATTTT; CDR3 protein: CASSYSGNRGGRDTQYF; J gene: TRBJ2-3; clone size: -; D gene: -; V gene: TRBV6-5
CDR3 DNA: TGTGCCAGCAGTTTAGCGCTAAGGGTGCAGTACTTC; CDR3 protein: CASSLALRVQYF; J gene: TRBJ2-7; clone size: -; D gene: -; V gene: TRBV12-3/TRBV12-4